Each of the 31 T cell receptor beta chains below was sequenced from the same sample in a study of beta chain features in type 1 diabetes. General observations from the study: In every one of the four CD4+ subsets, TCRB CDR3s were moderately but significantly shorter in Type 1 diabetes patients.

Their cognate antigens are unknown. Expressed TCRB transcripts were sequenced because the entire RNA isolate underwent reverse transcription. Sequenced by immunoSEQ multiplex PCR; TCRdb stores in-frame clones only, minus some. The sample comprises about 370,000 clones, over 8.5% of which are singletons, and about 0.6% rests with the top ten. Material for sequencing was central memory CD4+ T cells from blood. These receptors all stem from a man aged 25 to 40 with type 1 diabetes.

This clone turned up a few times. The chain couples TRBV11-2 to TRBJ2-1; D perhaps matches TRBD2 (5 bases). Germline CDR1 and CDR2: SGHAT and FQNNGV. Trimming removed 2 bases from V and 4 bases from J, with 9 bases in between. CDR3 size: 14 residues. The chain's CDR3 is CASSLLAAYNEQFF. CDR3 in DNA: TGTGCCAGCAGCTTACTAGCAGCGTACAATGAGCAGTTCTTC.

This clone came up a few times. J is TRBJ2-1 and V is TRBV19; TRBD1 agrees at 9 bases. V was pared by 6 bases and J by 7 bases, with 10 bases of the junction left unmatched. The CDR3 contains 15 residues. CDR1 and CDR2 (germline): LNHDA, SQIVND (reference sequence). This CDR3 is CASRMDRGLGNEQFF. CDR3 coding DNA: TGTGCCAGTAGGATGGACAGGGGACTGGGTAATGAGCAGTTCTTC.

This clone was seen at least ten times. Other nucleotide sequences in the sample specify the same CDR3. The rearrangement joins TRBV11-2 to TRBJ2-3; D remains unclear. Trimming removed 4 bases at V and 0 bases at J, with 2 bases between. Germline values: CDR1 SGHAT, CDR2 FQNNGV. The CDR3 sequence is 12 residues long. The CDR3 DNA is TGTGCCAGCAGCTATAGCACAGATACGCAGTATTTT. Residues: CASSYSTDTQYF.

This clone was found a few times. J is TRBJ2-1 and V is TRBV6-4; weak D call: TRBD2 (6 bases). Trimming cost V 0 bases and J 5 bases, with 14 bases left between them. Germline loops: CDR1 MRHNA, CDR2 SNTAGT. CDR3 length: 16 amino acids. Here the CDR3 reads CASSDSGHGGDNEQFF. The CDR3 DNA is TGTGCCAGCAGTGACTCGGGCCATGGCGGGGACAATGAGCAGTTCTTC.

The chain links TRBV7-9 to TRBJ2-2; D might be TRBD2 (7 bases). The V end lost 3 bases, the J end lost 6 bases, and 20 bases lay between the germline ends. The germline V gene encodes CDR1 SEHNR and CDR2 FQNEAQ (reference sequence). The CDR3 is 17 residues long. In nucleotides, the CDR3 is TGTGCCAGCAGCTTCCCCCCCTCGAGGGGGGGTTCCGGGGAGCTGTTTTTT. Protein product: CASSFPPSRGGSGELFF.

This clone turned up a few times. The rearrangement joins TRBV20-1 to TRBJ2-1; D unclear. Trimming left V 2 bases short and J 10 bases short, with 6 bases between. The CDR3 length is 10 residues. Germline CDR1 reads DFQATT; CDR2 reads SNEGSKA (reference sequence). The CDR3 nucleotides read TGCAGTGCTAGATTGGAAGAGCAGTTCTTC. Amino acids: CSARLEEQFF.

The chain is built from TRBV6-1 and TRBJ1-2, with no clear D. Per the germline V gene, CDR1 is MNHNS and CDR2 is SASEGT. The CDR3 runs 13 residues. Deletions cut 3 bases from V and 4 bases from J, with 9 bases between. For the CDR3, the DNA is TGTGCCAGCAGTGAGCAGATGGTCTATGGCTACACCTTC. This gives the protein CASSEQMVYGYTF.

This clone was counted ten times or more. CDR3: CASSILAGTEAFF. In DNA form, the CDR3 reads TGTGCCAGTAGTATACTGGCAGGCACCGAAGCTTTCTTT. This rearrangement joins TRBV19 to TRBJ1-1, with D unclear. V lost 2 bases and J 8 bases, leaving 12 bases between the germline ends. The CDR3 consists of 13 residues. Germline values: CDR1 LNHDA, CDR2 SQIVND (reference sequence).

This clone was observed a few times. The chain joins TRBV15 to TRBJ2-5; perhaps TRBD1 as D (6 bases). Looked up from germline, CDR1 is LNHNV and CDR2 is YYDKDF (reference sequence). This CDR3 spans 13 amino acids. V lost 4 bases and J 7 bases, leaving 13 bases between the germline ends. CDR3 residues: CATSTRTAGTQYF. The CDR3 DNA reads TGTGCCACCAGCACGAGGACAGCTGGGACCCAGTACTTC.

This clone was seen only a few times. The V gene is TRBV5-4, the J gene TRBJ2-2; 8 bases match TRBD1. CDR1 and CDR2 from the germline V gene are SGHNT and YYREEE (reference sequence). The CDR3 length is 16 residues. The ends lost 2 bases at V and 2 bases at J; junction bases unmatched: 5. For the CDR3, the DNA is TGTGCCAGCAGCTTAGGGACAGGCCTTAACACCGGGGAGCTGTTTTTT. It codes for CASSLGTGLNTGELFF.

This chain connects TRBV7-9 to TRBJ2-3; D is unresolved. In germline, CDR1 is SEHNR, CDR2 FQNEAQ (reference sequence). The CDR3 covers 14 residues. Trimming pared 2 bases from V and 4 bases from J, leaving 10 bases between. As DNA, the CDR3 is TGTGCCAGCAGCTTACCCCAGAACCCAGATACGCAGTATTTT. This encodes CASSLPQNPDTQYF.

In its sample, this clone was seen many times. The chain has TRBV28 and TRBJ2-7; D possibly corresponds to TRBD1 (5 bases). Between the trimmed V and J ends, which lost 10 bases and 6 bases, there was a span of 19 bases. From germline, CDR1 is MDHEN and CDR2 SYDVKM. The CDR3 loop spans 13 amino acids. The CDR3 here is CATGQGYPLEQYF. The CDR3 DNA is TGTGCCACCGGGCAGGGATACCCTCTCGAGCAGTACTTC.

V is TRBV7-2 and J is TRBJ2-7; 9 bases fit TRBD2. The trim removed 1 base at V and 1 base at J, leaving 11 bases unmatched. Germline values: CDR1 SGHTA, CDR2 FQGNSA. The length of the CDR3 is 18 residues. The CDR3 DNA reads TGTGCCAGCAGCTTAGGAGTGGTAGCGGGAGCGGTGTCCTACGAGCAGTACTTC. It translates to CASSLGVVAGAVSYEQYF.

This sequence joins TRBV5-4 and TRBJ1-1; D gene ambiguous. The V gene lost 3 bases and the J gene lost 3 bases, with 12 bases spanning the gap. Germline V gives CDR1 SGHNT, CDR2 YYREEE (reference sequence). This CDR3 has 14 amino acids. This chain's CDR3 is CASSSPNQDTEAFF. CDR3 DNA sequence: TGTGCCAGCAGCTCTCCTAATCAGGACACTGAAGCTTTCTTT. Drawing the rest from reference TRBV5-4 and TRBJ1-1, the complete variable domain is ETGVTQSPTHLIKTRGQQVTLRCSSQSGHNTVSWYQQALGQGPQFIFQYYREEENGRGNFPPRFSGLQFPNYSSELNVNALELDDSALYLCASSSPNQDTEAFFGQGTRLTVV.

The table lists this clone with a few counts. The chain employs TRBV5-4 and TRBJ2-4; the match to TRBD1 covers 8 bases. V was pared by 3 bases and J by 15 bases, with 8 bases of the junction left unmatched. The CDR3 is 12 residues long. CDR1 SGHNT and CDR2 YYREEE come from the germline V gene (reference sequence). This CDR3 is CASSSRTGYRYF. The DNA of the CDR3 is TGTGCCAGCAGCTCGCGGACAGGGTATAGGTACTTC.

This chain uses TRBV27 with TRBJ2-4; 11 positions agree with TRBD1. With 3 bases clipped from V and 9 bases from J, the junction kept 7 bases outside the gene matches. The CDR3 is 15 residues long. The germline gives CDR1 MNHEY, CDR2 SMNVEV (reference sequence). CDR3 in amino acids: CASSLGQGDPGIQYF. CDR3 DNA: TGTGCCAGCAGTTTGGGACAGGGGGATCCTGGCATTCAGTACTTC.

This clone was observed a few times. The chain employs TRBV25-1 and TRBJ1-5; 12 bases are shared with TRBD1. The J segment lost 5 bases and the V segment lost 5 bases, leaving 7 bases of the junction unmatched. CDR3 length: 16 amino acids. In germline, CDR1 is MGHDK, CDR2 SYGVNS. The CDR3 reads CASSPRDRGLDQPQHF. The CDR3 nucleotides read TGTGCCAGCAGTCCCCGGGACAGGGGGCTGGATCAGCCCCAGCATTTT. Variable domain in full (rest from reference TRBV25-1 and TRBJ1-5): EADIYQTPRYLVIGTGKKITLECSQTMGHDKMYWYQQDPGMELHLIHYSYGVNSTEKGDLSSESTVSRIRTEHFPLTLESARPSHTSQYLCASSPRDRGLDQPQHFGDGTRLSIL.

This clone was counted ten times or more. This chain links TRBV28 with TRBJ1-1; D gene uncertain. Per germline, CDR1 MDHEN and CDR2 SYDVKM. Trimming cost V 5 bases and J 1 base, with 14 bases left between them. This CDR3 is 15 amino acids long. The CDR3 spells CASSPLAGGNTEAFF. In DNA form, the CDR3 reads TGTGCCAGCAGTCCTCTGGCAGGAGGGAACACTGAAGCTTTCTTT.

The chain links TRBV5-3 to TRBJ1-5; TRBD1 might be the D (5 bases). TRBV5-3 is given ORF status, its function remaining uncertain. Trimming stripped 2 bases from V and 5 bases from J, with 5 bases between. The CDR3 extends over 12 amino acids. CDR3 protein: CARSLGDQPQHF. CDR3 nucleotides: TGTGCCAGAAGCTTAGGGGATCAGCCCCAGCATTTT.

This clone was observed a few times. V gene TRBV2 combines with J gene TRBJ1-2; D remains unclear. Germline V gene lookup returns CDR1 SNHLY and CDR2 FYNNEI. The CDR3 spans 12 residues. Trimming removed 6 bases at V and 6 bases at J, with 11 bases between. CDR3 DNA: TGTGCCAGCAGAACAGAAGAACATGGCTACACCTTC. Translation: CASRTEEHGYTF.

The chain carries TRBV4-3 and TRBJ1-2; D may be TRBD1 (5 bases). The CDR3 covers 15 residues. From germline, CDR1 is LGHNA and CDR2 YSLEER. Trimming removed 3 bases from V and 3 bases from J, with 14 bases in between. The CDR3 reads CASSQGPETHYGYTF. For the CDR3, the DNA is TGCGCCAGCAGCCAGGGGCCCGAAACCCACTATGGCTACACCTTC.

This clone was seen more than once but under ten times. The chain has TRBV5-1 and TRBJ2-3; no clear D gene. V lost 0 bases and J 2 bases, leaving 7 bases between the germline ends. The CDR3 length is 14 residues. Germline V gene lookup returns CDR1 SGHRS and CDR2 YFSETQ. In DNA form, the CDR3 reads TGCGCCAGCAGCTTGGACAGTACCACAGATACGCAGTATTTT. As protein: CASSLDSTTDTQYF.

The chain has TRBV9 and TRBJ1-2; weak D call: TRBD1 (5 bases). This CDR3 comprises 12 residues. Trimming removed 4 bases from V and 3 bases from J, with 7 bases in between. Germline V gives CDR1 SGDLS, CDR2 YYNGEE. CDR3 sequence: CASSPTDYGYTF. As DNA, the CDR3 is TGTGCCAGCAGCCCGACAGACTATGGCTACACCTTC. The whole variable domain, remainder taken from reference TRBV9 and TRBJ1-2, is DSGVTQTPKHLITATGQRVTLRCSPRSGDLSVYWYQQSLDQGLQFLIQYYNGEERAKGNILERFSAQQFPDLHSELNLSSLELGDSALYFCASSPTDYGYTFGSGTRLTVV.

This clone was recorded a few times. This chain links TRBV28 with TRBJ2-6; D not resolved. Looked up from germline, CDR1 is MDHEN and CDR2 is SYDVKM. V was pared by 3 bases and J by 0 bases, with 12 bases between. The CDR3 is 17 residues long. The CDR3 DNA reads TGTGCCAGCAGTTTCCAGGAGTTCTCCTCTGGGGCCAACGTCCTGACTTTC. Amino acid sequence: CASSFQEFSSGANVLTF.

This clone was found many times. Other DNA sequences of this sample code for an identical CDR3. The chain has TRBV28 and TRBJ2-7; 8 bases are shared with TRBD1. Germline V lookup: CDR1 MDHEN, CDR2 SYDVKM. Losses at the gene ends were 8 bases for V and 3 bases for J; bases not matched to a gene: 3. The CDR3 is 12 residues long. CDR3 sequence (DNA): TGTGCCAGCCGTGGACAGGGCTACGAGCAGTACTTC. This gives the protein CASRGQGYEQYF. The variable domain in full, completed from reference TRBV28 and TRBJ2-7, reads DVKVTQSSRYLVKRTGEKVFLECVQDMDHENMFWYRQDPGLGLRLIYFSYDVKMKEKGDIPEGYSVSREKKERFSLILESASTNQTSMYLCASRGQGYEQYFGPGTRLTVT.

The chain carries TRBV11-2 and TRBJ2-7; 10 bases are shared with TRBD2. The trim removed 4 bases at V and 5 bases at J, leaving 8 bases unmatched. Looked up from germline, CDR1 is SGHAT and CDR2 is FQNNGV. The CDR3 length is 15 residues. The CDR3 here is CASSSPLAGENEQYF. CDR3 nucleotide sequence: TGTGCCAGCAGCTCACCTCTAGCGGGAGAAAACGAGCAGTACTTC.

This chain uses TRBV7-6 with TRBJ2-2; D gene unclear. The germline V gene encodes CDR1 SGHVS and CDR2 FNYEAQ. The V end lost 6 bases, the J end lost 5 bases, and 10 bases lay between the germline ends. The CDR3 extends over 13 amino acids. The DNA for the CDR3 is TGTGCCAGCAGACCGCAGGAGACCGGGGAGCTGTTTTTT. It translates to CASRPQETGELFF. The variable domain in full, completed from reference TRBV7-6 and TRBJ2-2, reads GAGVSQSPRYKVTKRGQDVALRCDPISGHVSLYWYRQALGQGPEFLTYFNYEAQQDKSGLPNDRFSAERPEGSISTLTIQRTEQRDSAMYRCASRPQETGELFFGEGSRLTVL.

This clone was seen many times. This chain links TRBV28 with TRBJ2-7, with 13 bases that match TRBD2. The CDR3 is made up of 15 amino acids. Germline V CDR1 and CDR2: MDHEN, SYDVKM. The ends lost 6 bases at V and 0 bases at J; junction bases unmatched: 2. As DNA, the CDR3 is TGTGCCAGCAGACTAGCGGGAGGGGACTCCTACGAGCAGTACTTC. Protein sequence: CASRLAGGDSYEQYF.

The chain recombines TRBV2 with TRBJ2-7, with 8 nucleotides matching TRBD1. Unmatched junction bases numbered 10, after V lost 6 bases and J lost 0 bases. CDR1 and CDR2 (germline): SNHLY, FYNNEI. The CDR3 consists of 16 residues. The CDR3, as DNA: TGTGCCAGCAGCCATTTGGACAGGGAGCTCTCCTACGAGCAGTACTTC. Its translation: CASSHLDRELSYEQYF. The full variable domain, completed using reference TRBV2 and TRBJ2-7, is EPEVTQTPSHQVTQMGQEVILRCVPISNHLYFYWYRQILGQKVEFLVSFYNNEISEKSEIFDDQFSVERPDGSNFTLKIRSTKLEDSAMYFCASSHLDRELSYEQYFGPGTRLTVT.

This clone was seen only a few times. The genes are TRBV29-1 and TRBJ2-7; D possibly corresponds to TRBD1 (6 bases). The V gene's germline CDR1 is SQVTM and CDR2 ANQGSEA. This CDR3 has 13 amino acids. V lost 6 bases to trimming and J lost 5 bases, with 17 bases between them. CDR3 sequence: CSVLGHGGDEQYF. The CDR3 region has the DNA TGCAGCGTCCTGGGGCATGGGGGCGACGAGCAGTACTTC.

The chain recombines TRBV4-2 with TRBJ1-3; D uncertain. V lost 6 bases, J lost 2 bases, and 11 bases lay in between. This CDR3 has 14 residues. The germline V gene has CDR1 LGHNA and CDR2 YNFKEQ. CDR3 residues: CASRPDGTGNTIYF. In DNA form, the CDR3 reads TGTGCCAGCAGACCCGATGGGACTGGAAACACCATATATTTT.